This T cell receptor (beta chain) came from a study of patients and donors after allogeneic stem cell transplantation. This CDR3 region has 18 residues. Deletions cut 3 bases from V and 1 base from J, with 21 bases between. The germline V gene has CDR1 PRHDT and CDR2 FYEKMQ (reference sequence). TCRdb ran MiXCR on the RT-PCR reads and lists one entry per CDR3 protein. The repertoire includes over 150,000 distinct CDR3 sequences, 25% to 35% of them detected once, and approximately 3% sits in the top ten. This clonotype appeared a few times. The sample consisted of blood, either unsorted or a sorted T cell fraction (not recorded which). The chain carries TRBV13 and TRBJ1-2; D is perhaps TRBD1 (6 bases). This clonotype originated in a human donor who was either an allogeneic HSCT recipient or a stem cell or donor lymphocyte infusion donor (not recorded which). It is not recorded whose cells these are; they may come from a transplant donor. The CDR3 nucleotides are TGTGCCAGCAGCTTTTTGAACCCGGACAGTCCATTTAACTATGGCTACACCTTC. Amino acids: CASSFLNPDSPFNYGYTF.